In this sample, the clone carrying this TCR beta chain turned up a few times. The target antigen is unknown. No donor was unhealthy or non-Caucasian. In TCRdb, the 5' RACE reads were re-called with MiXCR into one record per CDR3 protein. The sample holds roughly 1.6 million distinct CDR3 sequences; 25% to 35% are singletons and the top ten take 0.25% to 0.3%. The sample belongs to a study of identical twins. Study results and caveats: Instead of following the same donors, the conclusions were based on cross-sectional statistical analysis.

Germline CDR1 reads MNHEY; CDR2 reads SVGAGI. Trimming pared 4 bases from V and 3 bases from J, leaving 12 bases between. The CDR3 runs 14 residues. Source material: cord blood. The TCR sequence derives from a newborn girl in good health. The chain couples TRBV6-5 to TRBJ1-2; D remains unclear. In DNA, the CDR3 is TGTGCCAGCAGTTGGTCCCAGGCCGACTATGGCTACACCTTC. This sequence encodes CASSWSQADYGYTF.